This TCR beta chain is drawn from a study of radiation and T cells in renal cell carcinoma. CDR1 is SQVTM and CDR2 is ANQGSEA in the germline V gene. J gave up 3 bases and V 6 bases, and 6 bases lay outside the gene matches. There are 14 residues in the CDR3. TCRdb keeps only in-frame clones here, not all; method: immunoSEQ multiplex PCR. The repertoire holds some 20,000 clones, with roughly 53% as singletons. Sample treatment: treatment-naive control, cytoreductive nephrectomy. This TCR derives from a human donor with renal cell carcinoma. The chain carries TRBV29-1 and TRBJ2-5, with 11 bases identical to TRBD1. This sample comprised tumor tissue, obtained from a patient whose treatment was nephrectomy without radiotherapy. In DNA form, the CDR3 reads TGCAGCGTGAAAGGGACAGGGGGGGAAGAGACCCAGTACTTC. This translates into CSVKGTGGEETQYF.